The next 13 T cell receptor beta chains were all read from a single sample in a study of post-analysis software for immune sequencing data. Study-level findings and limits: Comparison of patients with controls showed 4 to 6 TRBV segments more frequent in patients, TRBV5-6, TRBV5-1 and TRBV20-1 among them.

Prepared libraries of TCR beta cDNA carried unique molecular identifiers. Each CDR3 protein gets one entry after TCRdb re-called the PCR reads with MiXCR. The sample includes over 700,000 distinct CDR3 sequences, approximately 30% seen only once; the top ten take approximately 0.6%. These receptors have no identified antigens. Sequenced sample: blood. These receptors were taken from a girl between 5 and 17 years old with multiple sclerosis.

V and J are TRBV6-1 and TRBJ2-6, with 9 bases that match TRBD1. CDR3 size: 16 residues. The germline V gene encodes CDR1 MNHNS and CDR2 SASEGT. V gave up 4 bases and J gave up 2 bases; unmatched junction bases: 3. The CDR3 nucleotides read TGTGCCAGCAGTGGTGACAGGGGGGCTGGGGCCAACGTCCTGACTTTC. Protein: CASSGDRGAGANVLTF.

There are a few counts of this clonotype. This chain joins TRBV7-6 and TRBJ1-1; no clear D gene. V lost 5 bases to trimming and J lost 4 bases, with 17 bases between them. This CDR3 is 15 amino acids long. Germline values: CDR1 SGHVS, CDR2 FNYEAQ. CDR3 region: CASSPRALGTTEAFF. The CDR3 nucleotides read TGTGCCAGCAGCCCTAGGGCGCTGGGTACCACTGAAGCTTTCTTT. The variable domain in full, completed from reference TRBV7-6 and TRBJ1-1, reads GAGVSQSPRYKVTKRGQDVALRCDPISGHVSLYWYRQALGQGPEFLTYFNYEAQQDKSGLPNDRFSAERPEGSISTLTIQRTEQRDSAMYRCASSPRALGTTEAFFGQGTRLTVV.

In nucleotides, the CDR3 is TGCAGCGTTGGCGGAGTTAATGAAAAACTGTTTTTT. Protein sequence: CSVGGVNEKLFF. The chain employs TRBV29-1 and TRBJ1-4; D is unresolved. Germline V lookup: CDR1 SQVTM, CDR2 ANQGSEA. Trimming removed 4 bases from V and 4 bases from J, with 7 bases in between. This CDR3 region has 12 residues.

CDR3 bases: TGTGCCAGCAGGGACCCGGGACCCCACAATGAGCAGTTCTTC. This sequence encodes CASRDPGPHNEQFF. This sequence joins TRBV6-2 or TRBV6-3 and TRBJ2-1; D could derive from TRBD1 or TRBD2 (5 bases each). The germline CDR1 and CDR2 sequences are MNHEY and SVGEGT. The CDR3 is 14 residues long. Trimming left V 6 bases short and J 5 bases short, with 14 bases between.

With regard to this clonotype: One end of the junction varies from germline; a read error may be responsible. This rearrangement joins TRBV12-3 or TRBV12-4 to TRBJ1-6; D is unclear. This CDR3 has 16 amino acids. This CDR3 is CASSLGSTSYNSPHHF. The CDR3 DNA sequence: TGTGCCAGCAGTCTCGGATCAACCTCCTATAATTCACCCCACCACTTT.

The chain carries TRBV5-1 and TRBJ2-3; 10 nucleotides line up with TRBD2. V gave up 0 bases and J gave up 4 bases; unmatched junction bases: 5. The germline V gene encodes CDR1 SGHRS and CDR2 YFSETQ. This CDR3 has 16 residues. This CDR3 is CASSLELAGVPDTQYF. As DNA, the CDR3 is TGCGCCAGCAGCTTGGAGCTAGCGGGAGTCCCAGATACGCAGTATTTT.

A single count supports this clonotype. The chain employs TRBV27 and TRBJ2-2; D is perhaps TRBD2 (5 bases). V dropped 8 bases and J dropped 6 bases, with 13 bases sitting between them. The length of the CDR3 is 13 residues. Germline CDR1 reads MNHEY; CDR2 reads SMNVEV (reference sequence). The CDR3 is CASGGWGPGELFF. The CDR3 bases are TGTGCCAGCGGAGGATGGGGTCCCGGGGAGCTGTTTTTT.

V and J are TRBV20-1 and TRBJ1-4; weak D call: TRBD1 (6 bases). Deletions cut 4 bases from V and 5 bases from J, with 11 bases between. The CDR3 consists of 13 residues. Germline V gene data show CDR1 as DFQATT and CDR2 as SNEGSKA (reference sequence). CDR3 nucleotides: TGCAGTGCTATCCGGACAGTAAATGAAAAACTGTTTTTT. Amino acid sequence: CSAIRTVNEKLFF.

The chain joins TRBV5-1 to TRBJ2-1; D call uncertain. CDR3 length: 13 amino acids. Germline CDR1 reads SGHRS; CDR2 reads YFSETQ. Trimming took off 0 bases at V and 10 bases at J, with 11 bases between the two ends. The CDR3 region is CASSLGTAAEQFF. CDR3 sequence (DNA): TGCGCCAGCAGCTTGGGGACCGCTGCAGAGCAGTTCTTC.

This clonotype was recorded at least ten times. The chain joins TRBV11-2 to TRBJ2-3; tentatively, D is TRBD2 (5 bases). CDR3 length: 17 amino acids. Trimming stripped 1 base from V and 0 bases from J, with 14 bases between. Germline CDR1 reads SGHAT; CDR2 reads FQNNGV. The CDR3 region is CASSLGRLAVSTDTQYF. DNA for the CDR3: TGTGCCAGCAGCTTAGGTAGGCTAGCTGTTAGCACAGATACGCAGTATTTT.

This CDR3 is CASSRSGIGGEKLFF. DNA of the CDR3: TGTGCCAGCAGTCGATCAGGGATAGGTGGTGAAAAACTGTTTTTT. V usage is TRBV28 and J usage is TRBJ1-4; possible D gene TRBD1, 5 bases. V shed 5 bases and J shed 7 bases, with 17 bases lying between them. This CDR3 is 15 amino acids long. Per germline, CDR1 MDHEN and CDR2 SYDVKM.

The V call is TRBV14, the J call TRBJ1-6; D gene ambiguous. V lost 2 bases to trimming and J lost 9 bases, with 14 bases between them. This CDR3 region has 15 residues. The germline V gene has CDR1 SGHDN and CDR2 FVKESK. In DNA form, the CDR3 reads TGTGCCAGCAGCCAAACCCGGTTTTGGGGTTCACCCCTCCACTTT. It specifies CASSQTRFWGSPLHF.

CDR3 residues: CASSSLASGTYNEQFF. In DNA, the CDR3 is TGCGCCAGCAGCTCCCTGGCAAGCGGGACTTACAATGAGCAGTTCTTC. The gene calls are TRBV4-1 and TRBJ2-1, with 7 bases aligning to TRBD2. CDR1 is MGHRA and CDR2 is YSYEKL in the germline V gene. V was clipped by 5 bases and J by 4 bases; unmatched bases: 11. The CDR3 is 16 amino acids.